The present entry profiles one T cell receptor beta chain with its context. CDR3 length equals 15 residues. V gave up 7 bases and J gave up 5 bases; unmatched junction bases: 9. CDR1 and CDR2 (germline): MNHEY, SMNVEV (reference sequence). TCRdb keeps only in-frame clones here, not all; method: immunoSEQ multiplex PCR. This sample has tens of thousands of clones, with about 88% found just once. The data were taken from a study of radiotherapy plus CTLA-4 blockade in lung cancer. The genes are TRBV27 and TRBJ2-1, with 9 bases matching TRBD1. Sequencing was performed on peripheral blood, taken from a patient treated with radiotherapy plus ipilimumab. This clonotype was sampled from a human donor with non-small cell lung cancer whose response to radiotherapy plus ipilimumab could not be evaluated. For the CDR3, the DNA is TGTGCCAGCAAATTGGGACAGGGTTTAAACAATGAGCAGTTCTTC. Protein product: CASKLGQGLNNEQFF.